This T cell receptor (beta chain) comes out of a study of identical twins (dated by TCRdb to the mid-2010s). Concerning the study at large: To test whether fetal clonotypes persist, the study used deep sequencing on TCR alpha and beta repertoires from monozygotic twins, unrelated adults of various ages, and cord blood. Replicate twin experiments were performed at different times using different library preparation protocols to rule out contamination. Results and caveats for the whole study, not just this receptor: Because the same donors could not be followed over many years, conclusions were based on cross-sectional statistical analysis. Compared with coincidental sharing between unrelated individuals, out-of-frame TCR alpha sequences shared between twins showed an excess of sequences with low generation probability. Recombination models systematically underestimated out-of-frame TCR alpha sharing in monozygotic twins but agreed with sharing between unrelated individuals. Excess twin sharing in beta out-of-frame sequences was weaker because fewer shared sequences lowered the signal-to-noise ratio. Fewer insertions were carried by abundant cord blood beta clonotypes; a weaker similar trend was observed in young adult naive repertoires, while no such trend was observed in memory repertoires. Invariant T cells such as MAIT and iNKT could partly confound zero-insertion analyses, although diverse VJ usage argued against such confounding for most clonotypes.

V drops 0 bases and J drops 3 bases, leaving 9 bases in between. The germline V gene yields SGHDT for CDR1 and YYEEEE for CDR2. The CDR3 goes from the cysteine to the phenylalanine over 14 residues. Only the CDR3 part of the read is kept: 42 bases, read in frame from the first base. The library came from 5' RACE. The sequencing machine was an Illumina HiSeq 2000. A universal primer binding site was introduced by template switching, and a unique molecular identifier was present in the final cDNA, enabling accurate counting of TCR cDNA molecules. First-strand cDNA for TCR alpha and beta chains was synthesized from specific primers in the conserved constant-segment region. To control for contamination, each cDNA library was double barcoded with a SMART-Mk sample barcode plus Illumina barcodes. Two successive PCR steps introduced TruSeq adapter sequences along with Illumina sample barcodes. The TCR alpha and beta cDNA libraries were sequenced on the Illumina HiSeq platform using custom primers. The paper's processing steps were these. MiGEC was used to process raw reads and extract unique molecular identifiers, and MiXCR was used to find CDR3 positions. For each individual, recombination models were inferred using an EM algorithm with the repgenHMM and IGoR tools. Shared clonotypes were analyzed with the tcR package in R, and sharing was normalized by the product of cloneset sizes. To study raw recombination without the effects of thymic and clonal selection, out-of-frame nonproductive sequences were analyzed. TCRdb took the public reads, trimmed them with fastp at Q25, ran MiXCR for clone calling and kept in-frame beta chains. CDR3 protein duplicates are merged, each entry listing the most common genes and DNA. The V and J calls reflect TCRdb's pipeline rather than the authors' work. The sample contains about 210,000 distinct CDR3 sequences, roughly a tenth of them found a single time. 5% to 5.5% of the sample goes to the ten largest clones.

All donors were healthy Caucasians. Using Miltenyi CD45RO+ enrichment and human naive T-cell isolation kits, memory (CD45RO+) and naive T cells were isolated from PBMC. To note about this clonotype: It has no known antigen specificity. The record has no base qualities; no much larger clone is one base away.

The V gene is TRBV5-6 and the J gene is TRBJ1-2, with no D gene named confidently. The source material was memory (CD45RO+) T cells sorted from blood. The cell subset or site label, read with the paper, signifies: CD45RO+ enriched T cells. This clonotype was obtained from a woman aged 18-30 years in good health. The DNA is as follows: TGTGCCAGCAGCTTGGGGATCCCTTACTATGGCTACACCTTC. Translated, it gives CASSLGIPYYGYTF.